By proportion, the clone carrying this T cell receptor beta chain is large (0.1 to 1%). Its antigen is unidentified. This sample was taken from a study of CXCR4 blockade with PD-1 therapy in pancreatic cancer. Study results and caveats: Intratumoral clonality (mean roughly 0.14) exceeded healthy blood (roughly 0.05) but did not track survival. Sequencing covered TCRbeta chains only, not alpha chains. Frequent tumor clones were encoded by many distinct rearrangements, suggesting shared antigens.

Patients who provided the archived tumor blocks had not received neoadjuvant therapy before surgery. Some clones are missing from TCRdb's copy, which holds only in-frame ones; the method was immunoSEQ multiplex PCR. The sample contains some 5,800 clones, approximately 34% of which appear only once. The sequencing sample was made of tumor tissue. The receptor's source is a human donor with pancreatic ductal adenocarcinoma.

DNA of the CDR3: TGTGCCAGCAGCTTAGTAGGGACTAGCGGGACTCTTATCCAAGAGACCCAGTACTTC. It codes for CASSLVGTSGTLIQETQYF. The chain uses TRBV11-3 and TRBJ2-5; 13 positions match TRBD2. With 1 base clipped from V and 1 base from J, the junction kept 9 bases outside the gene matches. The germline V gene encodes CDR1 SGHNT and CDR2 YENEEA. This CDR3 region has 19 residues.